These T cell receptor beta chains were read from a single sample in a study of T cell changes during pregnancy in multiple sclerosis. The protocol was immunoSEQ multiplex PCR, while the TCRdb copy is restricted to in-frame clones and leaves out a portion. Of 55,000 to 65,000 clones detected, about 92% appear once; the ten largest clones hold under 2%. Sample: peripheral blood, taken after pregnancy. The receptors derive from a female donor with multiple sclerosis, enrolled in a pregnancy study. Each CDR3 is given with its conserved first and last residue. The order of the fields is D gene, J gene, clone size, CDR3 length, V gene, CDR3 DNA, CDR3 protein. The D gene is left open where the match is weak. Size is stated for part of the rows, as once, few or many counts, or as a class when the clone is expanded.

>NA|TRBJ1-1|NA|15|TRBV5-1
TGCGCCAGCACCTTGGGCCGGGGAGGATCCACTGAAGCTTTCTTT
CASTLGRGGSTEAFF
>NA|TRBJ2-7|NA|15|TRBV5-1
TGCGCCAGCAGCTGGAGGGACGGCAGCTCCTACGAGCAGTACTTC
CASSWRDGSSYEQYF
>NA|TRBJ1-1|once|13|TRBV7-9
TGTGCCAGCAGCCTAAGGGATGTAGGAGGAGCTTTCTTT
CASSLRDVGGAFF
>NA|TRBJ1-1|NA|14|TRBV19
TGTGCCAGTAGTAGGGCAGGGGTGAACACTGAAGCTTTCTTT
CASSRAGVNTEAFF
>NA|TRBJ1-5|NA|15|TRBV6-1
TGTGCCAGCAGTCCCGACGGGAATAGCAATCAGCCCCAGCATTTT
CASSPDGNSNQPQHF
>TRBD1|TRBJ2-7|once|15|TRBV10-1
TGCGCCAGCAGACTTAATAGCAGGGGGCCCTACGAGCAGTACTTC
CASRLNSRGPYEQYF
>NA|TRBJ2-3|NA|16|TRBV23-1
TGCGCCAGCAGTCAATCGGGAGGACAGGGCACAGATACGCAGTATTTT
CASSQSGGQGTDTQYF
>NA|TRBJ2-7|NA|12|TRBV29-1
TGCAGCGTTAGCTCTACGACTAACGAGCAGTACTTC
CSVSSTTNEQYF
>NA|TRBJ1-2|NA|14|TRBV5-1
TGCGCCAGCAGCTTGGGCGGTCCCGCCGGCGGCTACACCTTC
CASSLGGPAGGYTF
>NA|TRBJ2-5|NA|13|TRBV7-9
TGTGCCAGCAGCCACAAACCACAAGAGACCCAGTACTTC
CASSHKPQETQYF
>TRBD2|TRBJ2-2|NA|17|TRBV5-1
TGCGCCAGCAGCTGGGGACTAGCGGGAGGTTCCACCGGGGAGCTGTTTTTT
CASSWGLAGGSTGELFF
>TRBD1|TRBJ2-3|NA|18|TRBV4-1
TGCGCCAGCAGCCAAGAGGGGGGACAGGTGACCTACACAGATACGCAGTATTTT
CASSQEGGQVTYTDTQYF
>TRBD2|TRBJ2-7|NA|15|TRBV28
TGTGCCAGCGGCTCGGCGGGAGTACCCGTGGACGAGCAGTACTTC
CASGSAGVPVDEQYF
>NA|TRBJ2-6|NA|14|TRBV7-3
TGTGCCAGCAGCTTCTCCCCCGGGGCCAACGTCCTGACTTTC
CASSFSPGANVLTF
>NA|TRBJ2-7|NA|13|TRBV5-6
TGTGCCAGCAGCATGGGCCGTACAGACGAGCAGTACTTC
CASSMGRTDEQYF
>TRBD1|TRBJ2-3|NA|15|TRBV19
TGTGCCAGTAGTCAACAGGGGTCTAGCACAGATACGCAGTATTTT
CASSQQGSSTDTQYF
>TRBD1|TRBJ2-7|NA|17|TRBV28
TGTGCCAGCAGTTCCGGGACAGGGTGGCTCATAACCTACGAGCAGTACTTC
CASSSGTGWLITYEQYF
>NA|TRBJ1-1|few|14|TRBV19
TGTGCCAGTAACCCCTCCCGACAGGTATCTGAAGCTTTCTTT
CASNPSRQVSEAFF
>TRBD2|TRBJ2-7|NA|15|TRBV19
TGTGCCAGTAGTCAAGGACTAGCGGGGAACTACGAGCAGTACTTC
CASSQGLAGNYEQYF
>TRBD2|TRBJ2-5|NA|14|TRBV5-4
TGTGCCAGCAGCGACACTAGCGCCCAAGAGACCCAGTACTTC
CASSDTSAQETQYF
>TRBD1|TRBJ2-7|NA|16|TRBV19
TGTGCCAGTAGACGCCAGGGACAGGGTGTAAACTACGAGCAGTACTTC
CASRRQGQGVNYEQYF
>NA|TRBJ2-1|NA|15|TRBV14
TGTGCCAGCAGCCAAGGGGGAGTTTTCAGCAATGAGCAGTTCTTC
CASSQGGVFSNEQFF
>TRBD2|TRBJ2-1|NA|14|TRBV29-1
TGCAGCGTTCCCAAGCGGGAGGGGGGCAATGAGCAGTTCTTC
CSVPKREGGNEQFF
>NA|TRBJ2-3|NA|14|TRBV6-6
TGTGCCAGCAGTTACTCGTGGGGCGCAGATACGCAGTATTTT
CASSYSWGADTQYF
>NA|TRBJ1-4|NA|17|TRBV19
TGTGCCAGTAGTACAACCATTACAGGGCCGACTAATGAAAAACTGTTTTTT
CASSTTITGPTNEKLFF
>NA|TRBJ2-5|NA|15|TRBV27
TGTGCCAGCAGTATTACAGCCGGACAAAGGGAGACCCAGTACTTC
CASSITAGQRETQYF
>TRBD1|TRBJ2-7|NA|14|TRBV5-1
TGCGCCTCAACGGTGAGAGGGGGCATCGACGAGCAGTACTTC
CASTVRGGIDEQYF
>TRBD2|TRBJ2-1|NA|15|TRBV9
TGTGCCAGCAGCGTAGCCGGGAGGGCCGGCAATGAGCAGTTCTTC
CASSVAGRAGNEQFF
>TRBD1|TRBJ1-1|NA|12|TRBV6-4
TGTGCCAGCAGTGACCGGACAGGGGAAGCTTTCTTT
CASSDRTGEAFF
>TRBD2|TRBJ2-7|NA|18|TRBV30
TGTGCCTGGAGTGTGACTAGCGGGAGGGCCGGACTAAACTACGAGCAGTACTTC
CAWSVTSGRAGLNYEQYF
>NA|TRBJ2-5|NA|17|TRBV28
TGTGCCAGCAGTCTTCCCTTTAGCGCGGGCGGCGCAGAGACCCAGTACTTC
CASSLPFSAGGAETQYF
>NA|TRBJ1-2|NA|13|TRBV9
TGTGCCAGCAGCGTTTCCGGGGGCTATGGCTACACCTTC
CASSVSGGYGYTF
>TRBD1|TRBJ1-5|NA|16|TRBV4-1
TGCGCCAGCAGCCAAGTTACAGGGGGCTTGATTCAGCCCCAGCATTTT
CASSQVTGGLIQPQHF
>TRBD2|TRBJ2-7|NA|13|TRBV18
TGTGCCAGCTCACCCCGGGACTACACCGAGCAGTACTTC
CASSPRDYTEQYF
>NA|TRBJ1-2|NA|11|TRBV25-1
TGTGCCAGCAGTGGGCCTTATGGCTACACCTTC
CASSGPYGYTF
>NA|TRBJ2-7|NA|14|TRBV2
TGTGCCAGCTCCATGGCGGGTTTCTCCTACGAGCAGTACTTC
CASSMAGFSYEQYF
>NA|TRBJ2-3|NA|15|TRBV6-4
TGTGCCAGCAGTGACTCCGGGACTGCCACAGATACGCAGTATTTT
CASSDSGTATDTQYF
>NA|TRBJ1-2|once|11|TRBV9
TGTGCCAGCAACCCACTCACCGGGACAAACTTC
CASNPLTGTNF
>NA|TRBJ2-2|NA|13|TRBV9
TGTGCCAGCAGCTCATTGAGCACCGGGGAGCTGTTTTTT
CASSSLSTGELFF
>NA|TRBJ1-5|once|13|TRBV30
TGTGCCTGGAGTGTCGGTGGCAATCAGCCCCAGCATTTT
CAWSVGGNQPQHF